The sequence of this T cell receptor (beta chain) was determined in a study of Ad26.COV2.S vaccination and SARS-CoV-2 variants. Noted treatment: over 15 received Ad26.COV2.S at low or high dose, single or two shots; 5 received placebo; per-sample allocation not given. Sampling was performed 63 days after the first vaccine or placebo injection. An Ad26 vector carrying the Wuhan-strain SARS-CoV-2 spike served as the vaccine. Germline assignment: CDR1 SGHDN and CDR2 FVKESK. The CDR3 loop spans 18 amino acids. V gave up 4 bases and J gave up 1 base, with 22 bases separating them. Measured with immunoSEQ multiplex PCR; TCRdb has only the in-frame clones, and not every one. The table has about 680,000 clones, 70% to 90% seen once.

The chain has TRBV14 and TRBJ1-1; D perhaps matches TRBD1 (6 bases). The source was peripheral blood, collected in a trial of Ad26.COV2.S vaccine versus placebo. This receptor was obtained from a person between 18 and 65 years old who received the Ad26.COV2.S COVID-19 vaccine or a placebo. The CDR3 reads CASSLQGNWVGRNTEAFF. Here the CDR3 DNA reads TGTGCCAGCAGCCTCCAGGGGAATTGGGTCGGGCGGAACACTGAAGCTTTCTTT.